This T cell receptor (beta chain) was recovered during a study of T cell repertoires in cytomegalovirus infection. Overall study findings and caveats: Cumulated frequencies of public TCR beta families served to identify carriers of CMV plus the relevant HLA.

MiXCR was run by TCRdb on the reads, yielding one entry per CDR3 protein. The table shows approximately 500,000 distinct CDR3 sequences, with approximately 11% occurring only once. V was cut by 4 bases and J by 3 bases, with 17 bases left in between. The CDR3 has 16 residues. CDR1 and CDR2 (germline): SGHRS, YFSETQ. This clonotype showed up just a few times. Its specificity is not known. The specimen sequenced was PBMCs. The gene calls are TRBV5-1 and TRBJ1-5, with D perhaps matching TRBD1 (5 bases). The sequence derives from a human donor in good health (CMV status not recorded). Some clones in this sample may be carry-over from other donors' samples. The CDR3 protein is CASSPIPDTYNQPQHF. The CDR3 DNA is TGCGCCAGCAGCCCCATTCCGGACACTTACAATCAGCCCCAGCATTTT. The full variable domain, with the rest looked up from reference TRBV5-1 and TRBJ1-5, is KAGVTQTPRYLIKTRGQQVTLSCSPISGHRSVSWYQQTPGQGLQFLFEYFSETQRNKGNFPGRFSGRQFSNSRSEMNVSTLELGDSALYLCASSPIPDTYNQPQHFGDGTRLSIL.